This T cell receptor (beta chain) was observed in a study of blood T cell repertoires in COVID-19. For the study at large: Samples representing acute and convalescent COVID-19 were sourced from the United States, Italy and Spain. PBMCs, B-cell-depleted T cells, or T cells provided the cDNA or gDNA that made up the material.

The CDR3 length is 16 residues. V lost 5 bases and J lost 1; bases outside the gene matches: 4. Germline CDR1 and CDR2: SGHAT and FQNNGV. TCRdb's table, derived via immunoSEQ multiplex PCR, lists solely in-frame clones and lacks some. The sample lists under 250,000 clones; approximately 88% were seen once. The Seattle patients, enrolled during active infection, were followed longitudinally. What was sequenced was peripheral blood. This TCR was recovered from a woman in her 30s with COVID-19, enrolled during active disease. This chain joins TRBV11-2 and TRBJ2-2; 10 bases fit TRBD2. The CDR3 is CASSVSGRKNTGELFF. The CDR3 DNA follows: TGTGCCAGCAGCGTTAGCGGGAGGAAGAACACCGGGGAGCTGTTTTTT.